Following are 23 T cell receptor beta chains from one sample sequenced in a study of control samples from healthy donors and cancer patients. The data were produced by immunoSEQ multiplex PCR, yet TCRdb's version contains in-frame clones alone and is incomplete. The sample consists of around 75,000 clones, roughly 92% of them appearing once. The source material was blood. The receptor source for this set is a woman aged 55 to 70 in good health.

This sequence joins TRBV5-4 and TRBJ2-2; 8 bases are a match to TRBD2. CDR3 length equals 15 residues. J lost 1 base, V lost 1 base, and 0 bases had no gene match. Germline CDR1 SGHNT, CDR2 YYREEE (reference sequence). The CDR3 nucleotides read TGTGCCAGCAGCTTGACTAGCGGGAACACCGGGGAGCTGTTTTTT. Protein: CASSLTSGNTGELFF.

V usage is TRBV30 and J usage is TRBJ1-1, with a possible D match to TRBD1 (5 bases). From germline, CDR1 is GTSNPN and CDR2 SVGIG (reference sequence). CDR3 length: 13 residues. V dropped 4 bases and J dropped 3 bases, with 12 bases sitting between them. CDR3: CAWNAGMHTEAFF. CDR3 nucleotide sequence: TGTGCCTGGAATGCAGGGATGCACACTGAAGCTTTCTTT.

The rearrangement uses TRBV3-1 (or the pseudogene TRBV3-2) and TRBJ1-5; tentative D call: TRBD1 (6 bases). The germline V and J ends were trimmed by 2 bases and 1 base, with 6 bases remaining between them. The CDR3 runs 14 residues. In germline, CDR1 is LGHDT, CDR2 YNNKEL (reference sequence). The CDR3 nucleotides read TGTGCCAGCAGCCAAACAGGGAGCAATCAGCCCCAGCATTTT. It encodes CASSQTGSNQPQHF.

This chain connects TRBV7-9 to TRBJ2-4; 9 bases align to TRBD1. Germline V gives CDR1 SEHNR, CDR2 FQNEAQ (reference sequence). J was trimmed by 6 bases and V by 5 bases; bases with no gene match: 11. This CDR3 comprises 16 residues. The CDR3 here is CASSETGTGFRNIQYF. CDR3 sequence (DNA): TGTGCCAGCAGCGAAACCGGGACAGGGTTTAGAAACATTCAGTACTTC. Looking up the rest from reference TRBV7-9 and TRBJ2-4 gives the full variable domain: DTGVSQNPRHKITKRGQNVTFRCDPISEHNRLYWYRQTLGQGPEFLTYFQNEAQLEKSRLLSDRFSAERPKGSFSTLEIQRTEQGDSAMYLCASSETGTGFRNIQYFGAGTRLSVL.

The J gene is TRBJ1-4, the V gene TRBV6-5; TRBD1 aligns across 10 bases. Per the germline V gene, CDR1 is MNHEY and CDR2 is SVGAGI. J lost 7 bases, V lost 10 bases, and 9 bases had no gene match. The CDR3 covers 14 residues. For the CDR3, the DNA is TGTGCCACCCAAAGGGACAGGGGAGTTGAAAAACTGTTTTTT. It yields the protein CATQRDRGVEKLFF.

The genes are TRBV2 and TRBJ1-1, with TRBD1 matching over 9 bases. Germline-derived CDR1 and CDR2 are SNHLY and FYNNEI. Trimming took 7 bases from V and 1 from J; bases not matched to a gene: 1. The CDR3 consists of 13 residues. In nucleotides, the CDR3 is TGTGCCAGCAAGGGACAGGGGAACACTGAAGCTTTCTTT. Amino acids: CASKGQGNTEAFF.

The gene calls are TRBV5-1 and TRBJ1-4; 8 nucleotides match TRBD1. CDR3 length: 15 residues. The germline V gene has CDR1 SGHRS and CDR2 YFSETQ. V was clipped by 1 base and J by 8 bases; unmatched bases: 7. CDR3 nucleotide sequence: TGCGCCAGCAGCTTGCAGGGGGCGAGGGGGGAAAAACTGTTTTTT. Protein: CASSLQGARGEKLFF.

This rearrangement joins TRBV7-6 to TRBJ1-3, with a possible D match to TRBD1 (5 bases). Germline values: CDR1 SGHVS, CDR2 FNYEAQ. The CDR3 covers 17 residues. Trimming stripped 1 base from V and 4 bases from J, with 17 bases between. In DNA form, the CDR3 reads TGTGCCAGCAGCTTAGGCCCCACGGGGGTAGTCGGAAACACCATATATTTT. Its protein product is CASSLGPTGVVGNTIYF.

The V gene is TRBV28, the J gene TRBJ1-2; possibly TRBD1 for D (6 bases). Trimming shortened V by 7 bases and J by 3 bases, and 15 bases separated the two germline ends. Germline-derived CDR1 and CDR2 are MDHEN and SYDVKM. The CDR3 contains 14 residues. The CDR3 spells CASKGGTQHYGYTF. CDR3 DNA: TGTGCCAGCAAGGGGGGAACCCAGCACTATGGCTACACCTTC.

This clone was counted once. CDR3 in amino acids: CASSFLQGSFSGNTIYF. The CDR3 DNA sequence: TGTGCCAGCAGCTTCTTACAGGGTTCCTTCTCCGGAAACACCATATATTTT. The chain couples TRBV5-4 to TRBJ1-3; TRBD1 might be the D (6 bases). The ends were cut back, 2 bases at V and 4 bases at J, with 19 bases in the middle. Germline CDR1 and CDR2: SGHNT and YYREEE (reference sequence). This CDR3 has 17 residues. Drawing the rest from reference TRBV5-4 and TRBJ1-3, the complete variable domain is ETGVTQSPTHLIKTRGQQVTLRCSSQSGHNTVSWYQQALGQGPQFIFQYYREEENGRGNFPPRFSGLQFPNYSSELNVNALELDDSALYLCASSFLQGSFSGNTIYFGEGSWLTVV.

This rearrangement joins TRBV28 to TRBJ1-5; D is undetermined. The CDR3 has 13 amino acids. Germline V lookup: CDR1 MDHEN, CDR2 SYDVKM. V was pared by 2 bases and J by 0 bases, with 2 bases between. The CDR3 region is CASSLNSNQPQHF. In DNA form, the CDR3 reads TGTGCCAGCAGTTTAAATAGCAATCAGCCCCAGCATTTT. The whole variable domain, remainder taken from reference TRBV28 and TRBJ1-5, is DVKVTQSSRYLVKRTGEKVFLECVQDMDHENMFWYRQDPGLGLRLIYFSYDVKMKEKGDIPEGYSVSREKKERFSLILESASTNQTSMYLCASSLNSNQPQHFGDGTRLSIL.

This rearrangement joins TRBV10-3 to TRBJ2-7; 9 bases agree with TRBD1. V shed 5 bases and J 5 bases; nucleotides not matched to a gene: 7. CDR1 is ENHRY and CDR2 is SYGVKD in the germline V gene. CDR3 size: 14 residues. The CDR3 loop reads CAISRGTGNDEQYF. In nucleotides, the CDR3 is TGTGCCATCAGTCGAGGGACAGGGAATGACGAGCAGTACTTC.

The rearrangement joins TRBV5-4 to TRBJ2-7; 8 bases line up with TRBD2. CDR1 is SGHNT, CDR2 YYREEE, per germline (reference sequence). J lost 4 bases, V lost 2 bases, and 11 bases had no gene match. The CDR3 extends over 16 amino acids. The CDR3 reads CASSLGAGAGSYEQYF. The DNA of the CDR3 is TGTGCCAGCAGCTTAGGAGCGGGAGCGGGCTCGTACGAGCAGTACTTC.

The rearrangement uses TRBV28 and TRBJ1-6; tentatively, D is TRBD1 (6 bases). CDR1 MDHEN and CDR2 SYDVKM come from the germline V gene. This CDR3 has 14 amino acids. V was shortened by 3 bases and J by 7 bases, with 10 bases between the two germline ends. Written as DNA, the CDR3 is TGTGCCAGCAGTTTTCGGCAGGGGAATTCACCCCTCCACTTT. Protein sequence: CASSFRQGNSPLHF.

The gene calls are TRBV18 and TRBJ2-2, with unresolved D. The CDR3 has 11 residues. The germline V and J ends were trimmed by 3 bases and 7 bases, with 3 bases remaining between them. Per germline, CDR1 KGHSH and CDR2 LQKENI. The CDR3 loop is CASSPDGELFF. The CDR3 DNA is TGTGCCAGCTCACCCGACGGGGAGCTGTTTTTT.

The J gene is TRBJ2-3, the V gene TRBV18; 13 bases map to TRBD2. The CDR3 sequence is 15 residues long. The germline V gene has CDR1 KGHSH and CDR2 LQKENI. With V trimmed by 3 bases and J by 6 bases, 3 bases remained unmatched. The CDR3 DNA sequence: TGTGCCAGCTCACCCGGGACTAGCGGGATGGATACGCAGTATTTT. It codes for CASSPGTSGMDTQYF.

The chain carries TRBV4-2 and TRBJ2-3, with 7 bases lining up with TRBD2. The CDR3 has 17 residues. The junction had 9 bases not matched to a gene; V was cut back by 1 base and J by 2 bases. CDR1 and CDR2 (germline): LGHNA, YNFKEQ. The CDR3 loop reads CASSQVFGGGITDTQYF. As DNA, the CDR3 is TGTGCCAGCAGCCAAGTCTTCGGCGGGGGAATCACAGATACGCAGTATTTT.

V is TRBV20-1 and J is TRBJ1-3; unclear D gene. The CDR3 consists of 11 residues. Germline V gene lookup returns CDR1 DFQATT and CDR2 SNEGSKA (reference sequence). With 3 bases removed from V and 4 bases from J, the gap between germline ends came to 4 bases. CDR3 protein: CSASMGNTIYF. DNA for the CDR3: TGCAGTGCTAGTATGGGAAACACCATATATTTT.

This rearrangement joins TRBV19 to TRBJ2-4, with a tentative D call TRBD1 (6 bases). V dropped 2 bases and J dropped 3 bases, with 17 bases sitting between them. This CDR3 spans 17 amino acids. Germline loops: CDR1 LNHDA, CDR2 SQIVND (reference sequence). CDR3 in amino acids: CASSISAWGHLKNIQYF. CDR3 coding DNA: TGTGCCAGTAGTATATCGGCCTGGGGACACCTCAAAAACATTCAGTACTTC.

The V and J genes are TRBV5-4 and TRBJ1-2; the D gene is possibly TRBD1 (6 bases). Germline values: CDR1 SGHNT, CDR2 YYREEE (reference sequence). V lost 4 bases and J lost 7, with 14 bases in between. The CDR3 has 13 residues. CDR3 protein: CASSPTGLTGYTF. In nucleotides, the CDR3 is TGTGCCAGCAGCCCCACAGGGCTTACTGGCTACACCTTC.

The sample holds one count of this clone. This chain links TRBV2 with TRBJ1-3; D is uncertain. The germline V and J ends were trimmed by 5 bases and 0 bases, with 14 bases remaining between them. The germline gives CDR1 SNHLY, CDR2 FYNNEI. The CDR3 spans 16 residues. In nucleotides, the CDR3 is TGTGCCAGCAGTTACGAAGGCGGAGTCTCTGGAAACACCATATATTTT. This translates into CASSYEGGVSGNTIYF.

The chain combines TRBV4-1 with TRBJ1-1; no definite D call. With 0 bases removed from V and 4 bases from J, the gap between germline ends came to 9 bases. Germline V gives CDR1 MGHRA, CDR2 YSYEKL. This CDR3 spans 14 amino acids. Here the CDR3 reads CASSQDLQLTEAFF. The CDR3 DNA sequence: TGCGCCAGCAGCCAAGATCTACAACTCACTGAAGCTTTCTTT.

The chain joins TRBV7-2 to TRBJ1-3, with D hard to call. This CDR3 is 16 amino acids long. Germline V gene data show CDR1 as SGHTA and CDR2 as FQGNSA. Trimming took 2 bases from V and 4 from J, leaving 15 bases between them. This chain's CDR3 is CASSLSPFGRGNTIYF. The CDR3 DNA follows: TGTGCCAGCAGCTTATCCCCATTCGGGCGCGGAAACACCATATATTTT.